This TCR beta chain was identified during a study of blood T cells in healthy people across ages. Whole-study findings and limits: Donors of long life had a larger count of naive CD4+ cells and greater diversity than aged donors.

As for this clonotype: The antigen is not known.

Germline V gene sequence: CDR1 SGHRS, CDR2 YFSETQ. The CDR3 loop spans 19 amino acids. A sample-barcoded 5' primer and a J-beta primer mix were used in a second PCR of roughly 7 to 11 cycles. Using its own MiXCR run on the 5' RACE reads, TCRdb lists one record per CDR3 protein. The sample carries about 780,000 distinct CDR3 sequences, around two thirds recorded once. The source material was blood. The TCR was taken from a man aged 25-45 years in good health. The chain recombines TRBV5-1 with TRBJ2-7; 8 bases align to TRBD1. TRBJ2-1 explains the end of the DNA better; the J call may be wrong. CDR3 nucleotide sequence: TGCGCCAGCTCCCCCCTCGAGACAGGGGTCGCCAAAAGGTCGGATGAGCAGTTCTTC. Protein: CASSPLETGVAKRSDEQFF.